Below, 11 T cell receptor beta chains from the same sample are listed, as sequenced in a study of blood T cell repertoires in COVID-19. Repertoires were generated with immunoSEQ multiplex PCR, while TCRdb's copy carries only in-frame clones and drops some. The sample lists under 300,000 clones; more than 65% were seen once. Input material: peripheral blood. The source is a middle-aged woman with active or convalescent COVID-19.

The genes are TRBV6-1 and TRBJ2-7; possible D gene TRBD2, 5 bases. Germline assignment: CDR1 MNHNS and CDR2 SASEGT. With 3 bases removed from V and 5 bases from J, the gap between germline ends came to 17 bases. The CDR3 totals 15 residues. DNA of the CDR3: TGTGCCAGCAGTGACGACCGGGGATTTGGGAACGAGCAGTACTTC. Translation: CASSDDRGFGNEQYF.

This rearrangement joins TRBV18 to TRBJ2-3; 8 bases align to TRBD2. With 3 bases clipped from V and 0 bases from J, the junction kept 2 bases outside the gene matches. Germline assignment: CDR1 KGHSH and CDR2 LQKENI. This CDR3 is 15 amino acids long. The CDR3 loop reads CASSPAGGSTDTQYF. The CDR3 DNA reads TGTGCCAGCTCACCGGCGGGGGGTAGCACAGATACGCAGTATTTT.

The chain links TRBV7-2 to TRBJ1-2, with TRBD1 as a possible D gene (6 bases). Per the germline V gene, CDR1 is SGHTA and CDR2 is FQGNSA. There are 13 residues in the CDR3. V lost 1 base, J lost 4 bases, and 7 bases lay in between. CDR3 nucleotide sequence: TGTGCCAGCAGCTTAGAGGGGGTCTATGGCTACACCTTC. This codes for CASSLEGVYGYTF.

This clone was seen only a few times. The chain uses TRBV19 and TRBJ2-3, with 7 bases fitting TRBD1. Per germline, CDR1 LNHDA and CDR2 SQIVND (reference sequence). J lost 4 bases, V lost 5 bases, and 6 bases had no gene match. CDR3 length: 14 residues. In DNA, the CDR3 is TGTGCCAGTAGTCGTAGGCAGGGGGCAGATACGCAGTATTTT. Amino acid sequence: CASSRRQGADTQYF.

The chain links TRBV2 to TRBJ2-5; D gene unclear. Trimming pared 9 bases from V and 1 base from J, leaving 9 bases between. Germline assignment: CDR1 SNHLY and CDR2 FYNNEI. The CDR3 covers 12 residues. This chain's CDR3 is CASRGIQETQYF. Here the CDR3 DNA reads TGTGCCAGTCGAGGCATCCAAGAGACCCAGTACTTC.

The chain joins TRBV11-2 to TRBJ1-4; TRBD1 matches at 8 bases. The junction had 4 bases not matched to a gene; V was cut back by 3 bases and J by 7 bases. The CDR3 totals 14 residues. Germline CDR1 SGHAT, CDR2 FQNNGV. CDR3 loop: CASSFGRGREKLFF. Here the CDR3 DNA reads TGTGCCAGCAGCTTCGGCAGGGGGCGTGAAAAACTGTTTTTT.

This chain connects TRBV11-2 to TRBJ2-1, with 13 bases fitting TRBD2. CDR3 length: 15 residues. CDR1 and CDR2 (germline): SGHAT, FQNNGV. The V and J ends lost 5 bases and 2 bases, in that order; junction bases with no gene match: 0. CDR3 sequence reads: CASSGTSGAYNEQFF. In DNA form, the CDR3 reads TGTGCCAGCAGCGGGACTAGCGGGGCCTACAATGAGCAGTTCTTC.

V usage is TRBV6-5 and J usage is TRBJ1-2; 8 nucleotides line up with TRBD1. Germline V gene sequence: CDR1 MNHEY, CDR2 SVGAGI. The J segment lost 7 bases and the V segment lost 4 bases, leaving 2 bases of the junction unmatched. This CDR3 contains 12 residues. The CDR3 is CASSSGGGGYTF. For the CDR3, the DNA is TGTGCCAGCAGTTCAGGGGGCGGTGGCTACACCTTC.

V usage is TRBV7-8 and J usage is TRBJ1-5, with D possibly TRBD1 on 6 matching bases. The CDR3 length is 14 residues. V lost 5 bases to trimming and J lost 6 bases, with 14 bases between them. Germline loops: CDR1 SGHVS, CDR2 FQNEAQ. CDR3 loop: CASSEGGEGQPQHF. Here the CDR3 DNA reads TGTGCCAGCAGCGAAGGGGGGGAGGGTCAGCCCCAGCATTTT.

This clone showed up just a few times. The gene calls are TRBV5-4 and TRBJ1-2; D remains ambiguous. Trimming cost V 3 bases and J 1 base, with 4 bases left between them. In germline, CDR1 is SGHNT, CDR2 YYREEE (reference sequence). The CDR3 sequence is 12 residues long. For the CDR3, the DNA is TGTGCCAGCAGCTCCTTTAACTATGGCTACACCTTC. Translated: CASSSFNYGYTF. Based on the CDR3 plus reference TRBV5-4 and TRBJ1-2, the full variable domain is ETGVTQSPTHLIKTRGQQVTLRCSSQSGHNTVSWYQQALGQGPQFIFQYYREEENGRGNFPPRFSGLQFPNYSSELNVNALELDDSALYLCASSSFNYGYTFGSGTRLTVV.

The chain is built from TRBV7-9 and TRBJ1-2, with a weak D call TRBD1 (6 bases). Germline V gives CDR1 SEHNR, CDR2 FQNEAQ (reference sequence). The ends were cut back, 0 bases at V and 7 bases at J, with 18 bases in the middle. The CDR3 has 16 residues. The CDR3 reads CASSLAYTGRSLGYTF. The CDR3 DNA is TGTGCCAGCAGCTTAGCGTATACAGGGAGATCGCTTGGCTACACCTTC.